The 13 T cell receptor beta chains below come from one sample, sequenced in a study of blood T cell repertoires in COVID-19. Only in-frame clones appear in the TCRdb table, and some are missing; sequencing was by immunoSEQ multiplex PCR. The sample shows approximately 180,000 clones, around 87% of them seen only once. The specimen was peripheral blood. The origin of the receptors is a woman aged 70-85 years with COVID-19, enrolled during active disease.

The V and J genes are TRBV28 and TRBJ1-5; 7 bases are a match to TRBD1. Germline CDR1 MDHEN, CDR2 SYDVKM. With V trimmed by 7 bases and J by 4 bases, 7 bases remained unmatched. The CDR3 contains 14 residues. The CDR3 reads CASIHGTENQPQHF. In DNA, the CDR3 is TGTGCCAGCATTCACGGGACAGAGAATCAGCCCCAGCATTTT.

The V gene is TRBV27, the J gene TRBJ2-3, with 7 bases matching TRBD2. CDR1 is MNHEY, CDR2 SMNVEV, per germline (reference sequence). V gave up 5 bases and J gave up 8 bases; unmatched junction bases: 10. The length of the CDR3 is 14 residues. CDR3 amino acids: CASSPGLTVGTQYF. The CDR3 DNA follows: TGTGCCAGCAGTCCGGGACTAACCGTTGGTACGCAGTATTTT.

The CDR3 loop reads CAPAGSGVYSGYTF. CDR3 in DNA: TGTGCCCCAGCGGGCTCGGGGGTTTACTCCGGCTACACCTTC. The rearrangement joins TRBV10-3 to TRBJ1-2, with D maybe TRBD1 (5 bases). This CDR3 is built from 14 residues. V lost 11 bases and J 8 bases, leaving 24 bases between the germline ends. Per germline, CDR1 ENHRY and CDR2 SYGVKD.

The chain uses TRBV3-1 (or the pseudogene TRBV3-2) and TRBJ2-5; 7 bases fit TRBD1. After removal of 4 bases from V and 0 bases from J, the junction contained 14 bases not matched to a gene. From germline, CDR1 is LGHDT and CDR2 YNNKEL (reference sequence). The CDR3 is 18 residues long. The CDR3 region is CASSPRPSDRVYQETQYF. The CDR3 bases are TGTGCCAGCAGCCCCCGACCTTCCGACAGGGTGTACCAAGAGACCCAGTACTTC.

This clone appeared a few times. The chain combines TRBV13 with TRBJ1-1; tentative D call: TRBD1 (5 bases). CDR3 length equals 18 residues. The germline V gene has CDR1 PRHDT and CDR2 FYEKMQ (reference sequence). V lost 2 bases, J lost 3 bases, and 22 bases lay in between. CDR3 sequence: CASSLTGRVVNQDTEAFF. The CDR3 DNA reads as TGTGCCAGCAGCTTAACCGGCAGGGTTGTCAATCAGGACACTGAAGCTTTCTTT.

The chain joins TRBV7-6 to TRBJ1-3; TRBD1 is a possible D gene (6 bases). This CDR3 has 17 residues. Trimming cost V 0 bases and J 2 bases, with 14 bases left between them. The V gene's germline CDR1 is SGHVS and CDR2 FNYEAQ. The CDR3 nucleotides read TGTGCCAGCAGCTTAGCCACAAGTTGGGGGCCTGGAAACACCATATATTTT. Amino acids: CASSLATSWGPGNTIYF.

This clone was seen a few times. The rearrangement links TRBV15 to TRBJ2-3; 16 bases map to TRBD2. The CDR3 totals 18 residues. Germline assignment: CDR1 LNHNV and CDR2 YYDKDF (reference sequence). J gave up 5 bases and V 1 base, and 6 bases lay outside the gene matches. This CDR3 is CATSRAGLAGGGGDTQYF. Written as DNA, the CDR3 is TGTGCCACCAGCAGAGCGGGACTAGCGGGAGGGGGTGGAGATACGCAGTATTTT.

J is TRBJ1-2 and V is TRBV3-1 (or the pseudogene TRBV3-2); 7 bases agree with TRBD1. From germline, CDR1 is LGHDT and CDR2 YNNKEL (reference sequence). Germline trimming cut 5 bases from V and 8 bases from J; bases unmatched to any gene: 8. This CDR3 spans 13 amino acids. The CDR3 DNA is TGTGCCAGCAGCTCCGGGACAGCCAACGGCTACACCTTC. This codes for CASSSGTANGYTF.

J is TRBJ1-6 and V is TRBV5-6; possible D gene TRBD1, 6 bases. In germline, CDR1 is SGHDT, CDR2 YYEEEE. The CDR3 sequence is 14 residues long. Trimming removed 3 bases at V and 8 bases at J, with 12 bases between. The CDR3 sequence is CASSWGGVYSPLHF. For the CDR3, the DNA is TGTGCCAGCAGCTGGGGGGGCGTTTATTCACCCCTCCACTTT.

The V call is TRBV3-1 (or the pseudogene TRBV3-2), the J call TRBJ2-5, with 7 bases fitting TRBD2. V was clipped by 0 bases and J by 0 bases; unmatched bases: 1. Per the germline V gene, CDR1 is LGHDT and CDR2 is YNNKEL (reference sequence). There are 15 residues in the CDR3. The CDR3 spells CASSQERGYQETQYF. For the CDR3, the DNA is TGTGCCAGCAGCCAAGAGCGGGGGTACCAAGAGACCCAGTACTTC.

This clone is a singleton in its sample. The chain joins TRBV2 to TRBJ2-2, with 7 positions matching TRBD1. Germline CDR1 and CDR2: SNHLY and FYNNEI. The CDR3 has 14 residues. J was trimmed by 4 bases and V by 5 bases; bases with no gene match: 4. The CDR3 sequence is CASSRQGFTGELFF. The CDR3 nucleotides are TGTGCCAGCAGTAGACAGGGATTCACCGGGGAGCTGTTTTTT.

This chain connects TRBV10-3 to TRBJ2-1; 8 nucleotides agree with TRBD2. CDR1 and CDR2 from the germline V gene are ENHRY and SYGVKD. CDR3 length: 14 residues. V shed 6 bases and J 5 bases; nucleotides not matched to a gene: 6. The CDR3 DNA sequence: TGTGCCATCAGGCCGGGACTAGTAGACAATGAGCAGTTCTTC. Protein sequence: CAIRPGLVDNEQFF.

V usage is TRBV10-3 and J usage is TRBJ1-1; D not certain. This CDR3 is built from 13 residues. V gave up 6 bases and J gave up 2 bases, with 10 bases separating them. The germline V gene has CDR1 ENHRY and CDR2 SYGVKD. The CDR3 DNA reads TGTGCCATCAGGACAAATGGAAACACTGAAGCTTTCTTT. It is translated as CAIRTNGNTEAFF.